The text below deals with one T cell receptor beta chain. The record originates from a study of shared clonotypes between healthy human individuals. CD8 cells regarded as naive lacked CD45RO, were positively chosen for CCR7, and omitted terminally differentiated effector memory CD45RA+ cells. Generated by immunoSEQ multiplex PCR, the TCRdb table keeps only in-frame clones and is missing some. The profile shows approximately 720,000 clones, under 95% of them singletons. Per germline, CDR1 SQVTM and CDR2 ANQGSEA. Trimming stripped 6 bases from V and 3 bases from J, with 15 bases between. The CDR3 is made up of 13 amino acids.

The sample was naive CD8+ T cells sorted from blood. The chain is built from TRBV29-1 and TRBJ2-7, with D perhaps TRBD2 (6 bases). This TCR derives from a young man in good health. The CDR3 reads CSVAWGEFYEQYF. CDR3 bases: TGCAGCGTCGCCTGGGGGGAGTTCTACGAGCAGTACTTC.